This T cell receptor (beta chain) was captured by sequencing in a study of follicular helper T cells after annual influenza vaccination. Clones were sequenced by immunoSEQ multiplex PCR, and TCRdb holds only the in-frame ones, with some missing. Of roughly 10,000 clones listed, roughly 79% were seen once; the top ten hold around 3%. CDR3 length: 16 residues. The V gene lost 2 bases and the J gene lost 1 base, with 10 bases spanning the gap. Germline CDR1 is SGHTS and CDR2 is YDEGEE. Time point: 2014-2015 season, pre-vaccination. Sequenced here: CXCR5+ CD38- circulating T follicular helper cells from blood, sampled on the day of influenza vaccination. The subset is: circulating Tfh, non-naive CD4+CXCR5+PD-1+ (ICOS+CD38+ or ICOS-CD38-). The rearrangement uses TRBV5-8 and TRBJ2-6, with D hard to call. The sequence was collected from an adult who received the influenza vaccine. As DNA, the CDR3 is TGTGCCAGCAGCTTCGCGTTAACTTCTGGGGCCAACGTCCTGACTTTC. Protein sequence: CASSFALTSGANVLTF.